This T cell receptor beta chain was sequenced during a study of breast tumors, draining lymph nodes, adjacent tissues. Study-level findings and limits: Tumor T cell lymph node origin was a supported hypothesis, not proven.

The CDR3 loop spans 17 amino acids. The V gene end was trimmed by 11 bases and the J gene end by 0 bases; junction bases not matched to a gene: 13. The germline CDR1 and CDR2 sequences are ENHRY and SYGVKD. Breast cancer patients provided tissue from their axillary draining lymph nodes. The table lists this clonotype with many counts. The antigen is unknown. TCRdb processed the multiplex PCR reads anew with MiXCR; each CDR3 protein has one entry. Among about 230,000 distinct CDR3 sequences listed, around 32% were seen once. The chain is built from TRBV10-3 and TRBJ2-1, with TRBD2 matching over 10 bases. Input material: axillary lymph node tissue. The receptor was isolated from a female donor with breast cancer. Some clones in this sample may be carry-over from other donors' samples. The DNA of the CDR3 is TGTGCCTCCCGGGGAGCGGGAGGGTCGGTCTCCTACAATGAGCAGTTCTTC. Translated, it gives CASRGAGGSVSYNEQFF.